A selection of T cell receptor beta chains follows, all from one sample in a study of blood T cell repertoires in COVID-19. The method was immunoSEQ multiplex PCR; TCRdb's version includes in-frame clones alone and lacks a portion of them. Here the sample spans roughly 340,000 clones, 75% to 90% being singletons. The specimen sequenced was peripheral blood. Every receptor here comes from a woman in her fifties or sixties with COVID-19, enrolled during active disease. The CDR3 runs from the conserved cysteine through the conserved F or W. Fields, in order: CDR3 protein, V gene, J gene.

CDR3: CATSNRDRNYGYTF
V: TRBV19
J: TRBJ1-2

CDR3: CASSLSAGPVYGYTF
V: TRBV5-4
J: TRBJ1-2

CDR3: CASHPPLAGRTEAFF
V: TRBV6-5
J: TRBJ1-1

CDR3: CASSLVQGGKAFF
V: TRBV5-1
J: TRBJ1-1

CDR3: CAGKTSGRSSMYEQYF
V: TRBV30
J: TRBJ2-7

CDR3: CASSPLGPDRDGYTF
V: TRBV7-3
J: TRBJ1-2

CDR3: CASSSEGGRTDTQYF
V: TRBV5-1
J: TRBJ2-3

CDR3: CASSYGTGKETQYF
V: TRBV5-1
J: TRBJ2-5

CDR3: CASSLNLGGYEQFF
V: TRBV7-3
J: TRBJ2-1

CDR3: CASSYINSNQPQHF
V: TRBV6-6
J: TRBJ1-5

CDR3: CASRVTRQYGYTF
V: TRBV5-8
J: TRBJ1-2

CDR3: CASGQLLGTSGTYEQYF
V: TRBV12-5
J: TRBJ2-7

CDR3: CASSLIPLFSGANVLTF
V: TRBV11-2
J: TRBJ2-6

CDR3: CASHIRLQGNGYTF
V: TRBV19
J: TRBJ1-2

CDR3: CASSLPGGATEAFF
V: TRBV9
J: TRBJ1-1

CDR3: CASSSVAGVLNEQFF
V: TRBV7-3
J: TRBJ2-1

CDR3: CASSLRGITGELFF
V: TRBV7-9
J: TRBJ2-2

CDR3: CASSWDFGEQFF
V: TRBV5-4
J: TRBJ2-1

CDR3: CASSLSGHEQFF
V: TRBV27
J: TRBJ2-1

CDR3: CASSWTSEYYEQYF
V: TRBV5-1
J: TRBJ2-7

CDR3: CASSVAGGGLLGDNEQFF
V: TRBV7-8
J: TRBJ2-1

CDR3: CASSGGTARYMELFF
V: TRBV7-9
J: TRBJ2-2

CDR3: CSGARGGEETQYF
V: TRBV29-1
J: TRBJ2-5